The present entry profiles one T cell receptor (beta chain) with its context. Its antigen is not known. This CDR3 is 13 amino acids long. Germline-derived CDR1 and CDR2 are LNHDA and SQIVND (reference sequence). V gave up 3 bases and J gave up 3 bases, with 8 bases separating them. TCRdb's table, derived via immunoSEQ multiplex PCR, lists solely in-frame clones and lacks some. The table has about 90,000 clones, roughly four fifths seen once; the top ten hold 17%. This entry comes from a study of graft-versus-host responses after intestinal transplantation. For the study at large: Tacrolimus plus steroids were given to all recipients for roughly three years, preceded by anti-thymocyte globulin induction.

This sequence originates from a human donor who received an intestinal transplant. The chain couples TRBV19 to TRBJ1-2, with a weak D call TRBD1 (5 bases). Here the sequenced sample was unstimulated CD8+ T cells sorted from spleen or lymph node cells, taken before intestinal transplant. This chain's CDR3 is CASSIARDYGYTF. CDR3 nucleotides: TGTGCCAGTAGTATCGCCAGGGACTATGGCTACACCTTC.